Shown below are 30 T cell receptor beta chains from a single sample sequenced in a study of T cells in tuberculosis. Time point indicated: new active TB diagnosis, blood taken before or within 7 days of starting treatment. Profiling relied on immunoSEQ multiplex PCR, and the TCRdb table lists in-frame clones only, not all of them. In the table there are 29,000 or so clones, about 90% of which are singletons. The sequencing used PBMCs, collected at tuberculosis diagnosis. Receptor source: an adult with tuberculosis.

The chain is built from TRBV15 and TRBJ2-7; the match to TRBD2 covers 9 bases. The CDR3 spans 16 residues. V lost 5 bases and J lost 7; bases outside the gene matches: 15. The V gene's germline CDR1 is LNHNV and CDR2 YYDKDF (reference sequence). The CDR3 DNA reads as TGTGCCACCAGCGGAAATAGCGGGAGAAGCGTGGGAGAGCAGTACTTC. It encodes CATSGNSGRSVGEQYF.

The chain couples TRBV18 to TRBJ2-1; 8 bases line up with TRBD2. Unmatched junction bases numbered 13, after V lost 3 bases and J lost 12 bases. The germline gives CDR1 KGHSH, CDR2 LQKENI. CDR3 size: 15 residues. The CDR3 loop is CASSPEGLAAERQFF. The CDR3 nucleotides are TGTGCCAGCTCACCGGAAGGACTAGCAGCGGAGCGGCAGTTCTTC.

This clone showed up just once. V and J are TRBV11-2 and TRBJ2-1, with 11 bases that match TRBD2. This CDR3 comprises 15 residues. V lost 4 bases to trimming and J lost 7 bases; unmatched junction nucleotides: 6. CDR1 SGHAT and CDR2 FQNNGV come from the germline V gene. Written as DNA, the CDR3 is TGTGCCAGCAGCTCCCTAGCGGGGGGCCTTAATGAGCAGTTCTTC. Its protein is CASSSLAGGLNEQFF.

The CDR3 DNA reads as TGTGCCAGCAGCCCCCGGGTCTTTCTAGTTGACACTGAAGCTTTCTTT. Protein product: CASSPRVFLVDTEAFF. The chain carries TRBV14 and TRBJ1-1; D gene unclear. With 4 bases removed from V and 3 bases from J, the gap between germline ends came to 18 bases. The CDR3 loop spans 16 amino acids. Per the germline V gene, CDR1 is SGHDN and CDR2 is FVKESK.

This rearrangement joins TRBV19 to TRBJ1-5, with 8 bases matching TRBD1. The CDR3 loop spans 17 amino acids. Germline-derived CDR1 and CDR2 are LNHDA and SQIVND (reference sequence). V gave up 1 base and J gave up 2 bases; unmatched junction bases: 7. CDR3 nucleotides: TGTGCCAGTAGTATAGCCCCTGGACAGGGCGGCAATCAGCCCCAGCATTTT. Its protein product is CASSIAPGQGGNQPQHF.

The chain combines TRBV14 with TRBJ2-3; weak D call: TRBD2 (6 bases). Between the trimmed V and J ends, which lost 4 bases and 2 bases, there was a span of 19 bases. CDR3 length: 17 residues. The germline gives CDR1 SGHDN, CDR2 FVKESK. The CDR3 DNA is TGTGCCAGCAGCCCCTTGGGACTTCTGATTCTCACAGATACGCAGTATTTT. This codes for CASSPLGLLILTDTQYF. Variable domain in full (rest from reference TRBV14 and TRBJ2-3): EAGVTQFPSHSVIEKGQTVTLRCDPISGHDNLYWYRRVMGKEIKFLLHFVKESKQDESGMPNNRFLAERTGGTYSTLKVQPAELEDSGVYFCASSPLGLLILTDTQYFGPGTRLTVL.

CDR3 in amino acids: CASGTGGPYEQYF. As DNA, the CDR3 is TGCGCCAGCGGGACAGGGGGCCCCTACGAGCAGTACTTC. The V call is TRBV5-1, the J call TRBJ2-7; 12 bases line up with TRBD1. Germline assignment: CDR1 SGHRS and CDR2 YFSETQ. J was trimmed by 2 bases and V by 7 bases; bases with no gene match: 1. The CDR3 consists of 13 residues.

The chain employs TRBV4-1 and TRBJ1-1, with D possibly TRBD1 on 5 matching bases. Trimming took off 4 bases at V and 6 bases at J, with 18 bases between the two ends. The CDR3 has 15 residues. The germline gives CDR1 MGHRA, CDR2 YSYEKL. The CDR3: CASSLPWQGLAEAFF. CDR3 sequence (DNA): TGCGCCAGCAGCCTCCCTTGGCAGGGATTGGCTGAAGCTTTCTTT.

This chain connects TRBV7-2 to TRBJ2-1; 8 bases are shared with TRBD1. Germline-derived CDR1 and CDR2 are SGHTA and FQGNSA. This CDR3 is 17 amino acids long. V lost 5 bases to trimming and J lost 8 bases; unmatched junction nucleotides: 17. CDR3 residues: CASSLRTPGTGFDEQFF. The DNA of the CDR3 is TGTGCCAGCAGCCTACGTACTCCCGGGACAGGTTTTGATGAGCAGTTCTTC.

The V and J genes are TRBV6-4 and TRBJ2-3; a possible D gene is TRBD1 (6 bases). Germline V gene sequence: CDR1 MRHNA, CDR2 SNTAGT. The CDR3 consists of 15 residues. V lost 6 bases and J 3 bases, leaving 16 bases between the germline ends. CDR3 sequence reads: CASSIRGGSTDTQYF. The CDR3 nucleotides are TGTGCCAGCAGCATCCGAGGGGGTTCAACAGATACGCAGTATTTT.

The gene calls are TRBV7-2 and TRBJ1-2; a possible D gene is TRBD1 (5 bases). This CDR3 spans 15 amino acids. Trimming left V 0 bases short and J 5 bases short, with 13 bases between. Germline-derived CDR1 and CDR2 are SGHTA and FQGNSA. The CDR3: CASSLAPLGGYGYTF. For the CDR3, the DNA is TGTGCCAGCAGCTTAGCGCCACTCGGGGGGTATGGCTACACCTTC.

This clone was counted a single time. The chain joins TRBV5-8 to TRBJ2-5; D is perhaps TRBD1 (6 bases). There are 15 residues in the CDR3. Germline values: CDR1 SGHTS, CDR2 YDEGEE. V dropped 3 bases and J dropped 1 base, with 13 bases sitting between them. CDR3 residues: CASSSGQYGQETQYF. CDR3 nucleotide sequence: TGTGCCAGCAGCTCTGGACAGTACGGCCAAGAGACCCAGTACTTC.

The chain joins TRBV2 to TRBJ2-7; tentative D call: TRBD2 (6 bases). V lost 7 bases and J 0 bases, leaving 10 bases between the germline ends. Germline V gene lookup returns CDR1 SNHLY and CDR2 FYNNEI. This CDR3 is built from 13 residues. The CDR3 here is CASTSGPSYEQYF. The CDR3 nucleotides are TGTGCCAGCACCAGCGGGCCCTCCTACGAGCAGTACTTC. Together with reference TRBV2 and TRBJ2-7, the CDR3 gives the full variable domain: EPEVTQTPSHQVTQMGQEVILRCVPISNHLYFYWYRQILGQKVEFLVSFYNNEISEKSEIFDDQFSVERPDGSNFTLKIRSTKLEDSAMYFCASTSGPSYEQYFGPGTRLTVT.

The rearrangement joins TRBV5-6 to TRBJ2-3, with D possibly being TRBD1 (6 bases). The CDR3 has 15 amino acids. The germline V gene has CDR1 SGHDT and CDR2 YYEEEE. V shed 4 bases and J shed 1 base, with 13 bases lying between them. The CDR3 spells CASSHGEGGTDTQYF. For the CDR3, the DNA is TGTGCCAGCAGCCACGGTGAGGGGGGCACAGATACGCAGTATTTT.

The chain recombines TRBV29-1 with TRBJ2-7, with 7 positions matching TRBD1. In germline, CDR1 is SQVTM, CDR2 ANQGSEA. V shed 4 bases, J shed 2 bases, and the junction held 11 bases outside the gene matches. The CDR3 extends over 15 amino acids. CDR3 loop: CSVVGQQGLTYEQYF. DNA for the CDR3: TGCAGCGTTGTCGGACAACAGGGGTTAACCTACGAGCAGTACTTC.

This clone showed up just once. The chain recombines TRBV10-3 with TRBJ2-3, with TRBD2 matching over 7 bases. The CDR3 is 15 amino acids. CDR1 ENHRY and CDR2 SYGVKD come from the germline V gene. V shed 1 base and J 2 bases; nucleotides not matched to a gene: 3. DNA for the CDR3: TGTGCCATCAGTGAGTTGGCGGGAGACACAGATACGCAGTATTTT. This codes for CAISELAGDTDTQYF.

This clone was seen a single time. The gene calls are TRBV4-1 and TRBJ2-7; 8 bases are a match to TRBD2. V shed 0 bases, J shed 1 base, and the junction held 11 bases outside the gene matches. From germline, CDR1 is MGHRA and CDR2 YSYEKL. The CDR3 contains 18 residues. The CDR3 sequence: CASSQDIGGGTLSYEQYF. The CDR3, as DNA: TGCGCCAGCAGCCAAGATATCGGGGGGGGGACCTTATCCTACGAGCAGTACTTC.

The V call is TRBV5-6, the J call TRBJ2-7, with 9 nucleotides matching TRBD1. Looked up from germline, CDR1 is SGHDT and CDR2 is YYEEEE. The CDR3 runs 14 residues. Trimming took 4 bases from V and 3 from J; bases not matched to a gene: 5. CDR3 sequence: CASSPGQGVYEQYF. CDR3 in DNA: TGTGCCAGCAGCCCGGGACAGGGTGTCTACGAGCAGTACTTC.

This chain uses TRBV2 with TRBJ1-4; D unresolved. Germline-derived CDR1 and CDR2 are SNHLY and FYNNEI. The CDR3 contains 14 residues. The V end was cut by 5 bases, the J end by 4 bases, with 11 bases between. CDR3 in DNA: TGTGCCAGCAGTAAAGAGAGCTATAATGAAAAACTGTTTTTT. Protein product: CASSKESYNEKLFF.

This clone was recorded once. The genes are TRBV6-1 and TRBJ1-5; D not resolved. This CDR3 spans 15 amino acids. Trimming shortened V by 2 bases and J by 0 bases, and 8 bases separated the two germline ends. The V gene's germline CDR1 is MNHNS and CDR2 SASEGT. CDR3 loop: CASSEWAPSNQPQHF. CDR3 DNA: TGTGCCAGCAGTGAATGGGCACCTAGCAATCAGCCCCAGCATTTT.

The chain has TRBV27 and TRBJ1-2; 9 bases are shared with TRBD1. This CDR3 spans 17 amino acids. V dropped 6 bases and J dropped 6; count of bases not matched to a gene: 17. CDR1 is MNHEY and CDR2 is SMNVEV in the germline V gene (reference sequence). The CDR3 protein is CASSRFQGQGTFNGYTF. The CDR3 coding sequence is TGTGCCAGCAGCCGATTTCAGGGACAGGGAACGTTCAATGGCTACACCTTC.

This sequence joins TRBV7-3 and TRBJ2-2; the D is unclear. Germline V gene sequence: CDR1 SGHTA, CDR2 FQGTGA. V lost 0 bases and J 6 bases, leaving 5 bases between the germline ends. The CDR3 is 13 residues long. As DNA, the CDR3 is TGTGCCAGCAGCTTAACCCCGGCCGGGGAGCTGTTTTTT. It translates to CASSLTPAGELFF.

The chain carries TRBV19 and TRBJ1-5; 7 nucleotides agree with TRBD1. CDR3 length equals 19 residues. Germline V gene data show CDR1 as LNHDA and CDR2 as SQIVND (reference sequence). With V trimmed by 0 bases and J by 2 bases, 13 bases remained unmatched. The CDR3 spells CASSIDEGAPDVGNQPQHF. For the CDR3, the DNA is TGTGCCAGTAGTATAGATGAGGGGGCGCCGGATGTGGGCAATCAGCCCCAGCATTTT.

The J gene is TRBJ1-5, the V gene TRBV6-1; D possibly corresponds to TRBD1 (6 bases). With 6 bases removed from V and 6 bases from J, the gap between germline ends came to 12 bases. CDR3 length equals 13 residues. The germline gives CDR1 MNHNS, CDR2 SASEGT. The CDR3 region has the DNA TGTGCCAGCAGCCTACAGGGTGGTCAGCCCCAGCATTTT. Its protein product is CASSLQGGQPQHF.

The V and J genes are TRBV6-5 and TRBJ2-1; a weak D match, TRBD1 (5 bases). From germline, CDR1 is MNHEY and CDR2 SVGAGI. The CDR3 runs to 13 residues. V lost 2 bases and J 7 bases, leaving 9 bases between the germline ends. DNA for the CDR3: TGTGCCAGCAGTTACGGCAGGGTGAATGAGCAGTTCTTC. Translating it yields CASSYGRVNEQFF.

This clone was seen only once. The rearrangement joins TRBV19 to TRBJ2-2, with a weak D call TRBD2 (6 bases). CDR1 is LNHDA and CDR2 is SQIVND in the germline V gene (reference sequence). V was trimmed by 4 bases and J by 4 bases, leaving 13 bases between them. This CDR3 is built from 15 residues. The CDR3 DNA is TGTGCCAGTAGTACCCGCGGGGCAAGCACCGGGGAGCTGTTTTTT. This gives the protein CASSTRGASTGELFF.

The genes are TRBV4-1 and TRBJ2-2; D not resolved. Germline V gene sequence: CDR1 MGHRA, CDR2 YSYEKL. The V end lost 4 bases, the J end lost 6 bases, and 15 bases lay between the germline ends. There are 15 residues in the CDR3. CDR3 bases: TGCGCCAGCAGCCCTTACGACTCGTTGGCCGGGGAGCTGTTTTTT. This codes for CASSPYDSLAGELFF.

The V gene is TRBV5-8, the J gene TRBJ2-7; 10 bases are shared with TRBD1. Per the germline V gene, CDR1 is SGHTS and CDR2 is YDEGEE. V lost 3 bases to trimming and J lost 7 bases; unmatched junction nucleotides: 7. The CDR3 spans 14 residues. The CDR3 here is CASSYPGQGQEQYF. For the CDR3, the DNA is TGTGCCAGCAGCTACCCGGGACAGGGGCAGGAGCAGTACTTC.

This chain joins TRBV30 and TRBJ2-7; 7 positions agree with TRBD2. CDR1 and CDR2 from the germline V gene are GTSNPN and SVGIG (reference sequence). The trim removed 7 bases at V and 9 bases at J, leaving 9 bases unmatched. The CDR3 covers 11 residues. The CDR3 protein is CAFRRGFGQYF. The CDR3 nucleotides read TGTGCCTTCCGGCGGGGGTTTGGGCAGTACTTC. Together with reference TRBV30 and TRBJ2-7, the CDR3 gives the full variable domain: SQTIHQWPATLVQPVGSPLSLECTVEGTSNPNLYWYRQAAGRGLQLLFYSVGIGQISSEVPQNLSASRPQDRQFILSSKKLLLSDSGFYLCAFRRGFGQYFGPGTRLTVT.

The chain couples TRBV5-1 to TRBJ2-3, with D perhaps TRBD2 (5 bases). CDR3 length: 15 residues. From germline, CDR1 is SGHRS and CDR2 YFSETQ. V was trimmed by 3 bases and J by 2 bases, leaving 13 bases between them. The CDR3 DNA sequence: TGCGCCAGCAGCTCTAGCTGGGGAAACACAGATACGCAGTATTTT. It encodes CASSSSWGNTDTQYF.